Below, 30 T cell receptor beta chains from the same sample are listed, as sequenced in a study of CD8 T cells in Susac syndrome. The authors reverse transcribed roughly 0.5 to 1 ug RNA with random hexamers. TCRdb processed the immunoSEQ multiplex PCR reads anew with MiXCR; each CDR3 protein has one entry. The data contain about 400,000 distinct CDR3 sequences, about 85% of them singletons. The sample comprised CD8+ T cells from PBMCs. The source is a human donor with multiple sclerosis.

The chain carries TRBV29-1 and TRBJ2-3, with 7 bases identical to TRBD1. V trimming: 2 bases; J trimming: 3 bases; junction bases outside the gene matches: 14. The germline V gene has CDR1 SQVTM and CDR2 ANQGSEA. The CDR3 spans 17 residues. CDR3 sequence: CSVEFMTTGVLTDTQYF. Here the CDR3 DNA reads TGCAGCGTTGAATTTATGACAACAGGGGTTTTGACAGATACGCAGTATTTT.

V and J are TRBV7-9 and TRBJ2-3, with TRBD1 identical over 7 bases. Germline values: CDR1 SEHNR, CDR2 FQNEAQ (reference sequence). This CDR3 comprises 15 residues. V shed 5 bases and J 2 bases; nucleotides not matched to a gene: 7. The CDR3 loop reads CASSLGTAFTDTQYF. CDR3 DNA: TGTGCCAGCAGCCTTGGGACAGCGTTCACAGATACGCAGTATTTT.

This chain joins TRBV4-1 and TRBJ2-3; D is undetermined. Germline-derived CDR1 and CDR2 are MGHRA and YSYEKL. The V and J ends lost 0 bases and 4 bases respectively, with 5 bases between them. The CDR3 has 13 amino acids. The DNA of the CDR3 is TGCGCCAGCAGCCAAGAAGGGTCAGATACGCAGTATTTT. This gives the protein CASSQEGSDTQYF.

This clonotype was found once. CDR3 sequence reads: CASSGQLAGVTDTQYF. The DNA of the CDR3 is TGTGCCAGCAGCGGACAACTAGCGGGGGTCACAGATACGCAGTATTTT. V and J are TRBV7-6 and TRBJ2-3; TRBD2 matches at 11 bases. With V trimmed by 5 bases and J by 2 bases, 6 bases remained unmatched. The CDR3 sequence is 16 residues long. CDR1 and CDR2 (germline): SGHVS, FNYEAQ.

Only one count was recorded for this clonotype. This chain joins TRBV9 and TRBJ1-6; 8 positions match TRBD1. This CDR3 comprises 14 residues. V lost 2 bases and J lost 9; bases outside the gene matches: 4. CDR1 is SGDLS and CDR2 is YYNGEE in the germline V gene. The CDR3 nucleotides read TGTGCCAGCAGCGTGACAGGGGTTGGTTCACCCCTCCACTTT. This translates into CASSVTGVGSPLHF.

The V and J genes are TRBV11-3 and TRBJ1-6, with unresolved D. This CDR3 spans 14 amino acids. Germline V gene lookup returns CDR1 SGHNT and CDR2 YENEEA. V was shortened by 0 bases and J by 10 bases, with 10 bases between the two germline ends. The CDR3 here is CASSLEAHGSPLHF. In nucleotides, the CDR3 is TGTGCCAGCAGCTTAGAAGCTCATGGCTCACCCCTCCACTTT.

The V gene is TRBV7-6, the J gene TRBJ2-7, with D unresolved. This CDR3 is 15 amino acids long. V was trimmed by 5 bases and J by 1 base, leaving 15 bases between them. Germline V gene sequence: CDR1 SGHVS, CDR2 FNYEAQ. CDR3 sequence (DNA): TGTGCCAGCAGCCCAACTACCGGTGGGTCCTACGAGCAGTACTTC. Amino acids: CASSPTTGGSYEQYF. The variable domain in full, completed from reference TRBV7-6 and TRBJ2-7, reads GAGVSQSPRYKVTKRGQDVALRCDPISGHVSLYWYRQALGQGPEFLTYFNYEAQQDKSGLPNDRFSAERPEGSISTLTIQRTEQRDSAMYRCASSPTTGGSYEQYFGPGTRLTVT.

For the CDR3, the DNA is TGTGCCACCAGCAGAGATATCAGGGACACTGAAGCTTTCTTT. It translates to CATSRDIRDTEAFF. The rearrangement joins TRBV15 to TRBJ1-1; possibly TRBD1 for D (5 bases). Germline CDR1 reads LNHNV; CDR2 reads YYDKDF (reference sequence). This CDR3 region has 14 residues. V lost 0 bases and J 3 bases, leaving 8 bases between the germline ends. Variable domain in full (rest from reference TRBV15 and TRBJ1-1): DAMVIQNPRYQVTQFGKPVTLSCSQTLNHNVMYWYQQKSSQAPKLLFHYYDKDFNNEADTPDNFQSRRPNTSFCFLDIRSPGLGDTAMYLCATSRDIRDTEAFFGQGTRLTVV.

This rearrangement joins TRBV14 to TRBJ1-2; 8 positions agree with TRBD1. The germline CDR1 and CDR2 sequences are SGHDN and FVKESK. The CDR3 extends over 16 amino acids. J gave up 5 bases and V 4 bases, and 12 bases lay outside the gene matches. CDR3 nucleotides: TGTGCCAGCAGCCCGGGACAGGCCTTAACCGGGTATGGCTACACCTTC. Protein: CASSPGQALTGYGYTF. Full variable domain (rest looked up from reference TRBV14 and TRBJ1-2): EAGVTQFPSHSVIEKGQTVTLRCDPISGHDNLYWYRRVMGKEIKFLLHFVKESKQDESGMPNNRFLAERTGGTYSTLKVQPAELEDSGVYFCASSPGQALTGYGYTFGSGTRLTVV.

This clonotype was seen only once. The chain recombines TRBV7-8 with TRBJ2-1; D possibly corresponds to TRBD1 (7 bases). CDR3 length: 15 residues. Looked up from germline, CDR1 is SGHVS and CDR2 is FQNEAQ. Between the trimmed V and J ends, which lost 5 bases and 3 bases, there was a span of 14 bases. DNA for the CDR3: TGTGCCAGCAGCCCAGGGGGACTTGACTACAATGAGCAGTTCTTC. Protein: CASSPGGLDYNEQFF.

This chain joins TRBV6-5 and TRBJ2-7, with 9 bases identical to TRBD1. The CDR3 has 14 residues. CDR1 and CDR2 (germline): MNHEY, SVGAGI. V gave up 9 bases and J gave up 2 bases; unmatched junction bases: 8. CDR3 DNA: TGTGCCAGTCGAGGAGGACAGGGGCCCTACGAGCAGTACTTC. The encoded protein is CASRGGQGPYEQYF.

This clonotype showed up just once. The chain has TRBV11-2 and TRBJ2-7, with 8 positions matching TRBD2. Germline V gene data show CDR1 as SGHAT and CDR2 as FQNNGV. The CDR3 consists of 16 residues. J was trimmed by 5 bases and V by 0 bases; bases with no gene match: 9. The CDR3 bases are TGTGCCAGCAGCTTAGAACCAGCGGGAGTTCTTAACGAGCAGTACTTC. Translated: CASSLEPAGVLNEQYF.

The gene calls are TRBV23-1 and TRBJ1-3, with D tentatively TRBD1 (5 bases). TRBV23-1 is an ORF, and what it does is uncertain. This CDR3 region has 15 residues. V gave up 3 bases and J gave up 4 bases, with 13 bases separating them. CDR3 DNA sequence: TGCGCCAGCAGTCATCCCCGGGGCTCCGGAAACACCATATATTTT. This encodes CASSHPRGSGNTIYF.

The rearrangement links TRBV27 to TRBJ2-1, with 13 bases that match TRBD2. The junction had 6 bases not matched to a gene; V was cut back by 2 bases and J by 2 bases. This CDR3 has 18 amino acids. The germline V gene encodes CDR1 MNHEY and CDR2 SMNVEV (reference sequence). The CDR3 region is CASSLGLAGAPAYNEQFF. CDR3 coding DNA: TGTGCCAGCAGTTTAGGACTAGCGGGAGCCCCCGCCTACAATGAGCAGTTCTTC.

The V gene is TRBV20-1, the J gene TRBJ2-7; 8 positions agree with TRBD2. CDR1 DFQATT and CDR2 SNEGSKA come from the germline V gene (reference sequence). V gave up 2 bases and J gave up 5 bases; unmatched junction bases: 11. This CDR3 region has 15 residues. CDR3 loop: CSARLRREDRNEQYF. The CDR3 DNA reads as TGCAGTGCTAGACTTCGGCGGGAGGATAGGAACGAGCAGTACTTC.

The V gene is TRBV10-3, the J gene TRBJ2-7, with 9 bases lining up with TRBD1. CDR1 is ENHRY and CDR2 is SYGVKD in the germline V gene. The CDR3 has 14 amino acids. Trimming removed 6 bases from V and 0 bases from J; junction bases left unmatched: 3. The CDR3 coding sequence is TGTGCCATCAGAGGACAGGGGCCCTCCTACGAGCAGTACTTC. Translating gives CAIRGQGPSYEQYF.

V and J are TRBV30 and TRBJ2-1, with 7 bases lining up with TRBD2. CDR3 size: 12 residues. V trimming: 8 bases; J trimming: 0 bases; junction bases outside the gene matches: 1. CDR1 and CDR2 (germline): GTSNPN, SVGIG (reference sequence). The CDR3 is CAGGDSYNEQFF. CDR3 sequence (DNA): TGTGCCGGGGGGGACTCCTACAATGAGCAGTTCTTC. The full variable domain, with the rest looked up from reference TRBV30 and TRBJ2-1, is SQTIHQWPATLVQPVGSPLSLECTVEGTSNPNLYWYRQAAGRGLQLLFYSVGIGQISSEVPQNLSASRPQDRQFILSSKKLLLSDSGFYLCAGGDSYNEQFFGPGTRLTVL.

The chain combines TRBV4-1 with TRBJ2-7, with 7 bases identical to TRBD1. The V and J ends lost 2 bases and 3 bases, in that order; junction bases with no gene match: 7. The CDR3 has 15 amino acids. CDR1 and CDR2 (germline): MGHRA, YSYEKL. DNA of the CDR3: TGCGCCAGCAGCCAATTCCCGGGACAGAGCTACGAGCAGTACTTC. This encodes CASSQFPGQSYEQYF.

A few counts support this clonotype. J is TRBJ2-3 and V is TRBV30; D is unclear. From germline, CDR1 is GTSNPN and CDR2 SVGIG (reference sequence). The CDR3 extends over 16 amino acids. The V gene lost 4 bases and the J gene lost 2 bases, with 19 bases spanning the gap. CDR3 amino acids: CAWTDPAAQPTDTQYF. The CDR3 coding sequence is TGTGCCTGGACCGACCCGGCGGCGCAACCCACAGATACGCAGTATTTT.

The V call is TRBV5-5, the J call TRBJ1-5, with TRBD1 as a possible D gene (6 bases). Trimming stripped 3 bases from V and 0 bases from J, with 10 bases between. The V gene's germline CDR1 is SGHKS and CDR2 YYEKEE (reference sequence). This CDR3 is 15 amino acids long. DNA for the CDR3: TGTGCCAGCAGCTCAGGGGACTATAGCAATCAGCCCCAGCATTTT. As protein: CASSSGDYSNQPQHF.

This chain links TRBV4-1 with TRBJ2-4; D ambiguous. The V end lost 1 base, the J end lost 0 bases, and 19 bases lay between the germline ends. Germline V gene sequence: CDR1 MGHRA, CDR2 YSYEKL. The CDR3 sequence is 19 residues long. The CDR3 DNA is TGCGCCAGCAGCCAAGGGGTCGCGAGCACAGCACTAGCCAAAAACATTCAGTACTTC. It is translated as CASSQGVASTALAKNIQYF.

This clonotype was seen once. The CDR3 region has the DNA TGTGCCAGCAGTTTATCACAGGGGGCTTTACAGCCCCAGCATTTT. Its protein product is CASSLSQGALQPQHF. The V call is TRBV27, the J call TRBJ1-5, with 9 bases lining up with TRBD1. Germline CDR1 is MNHEY and CDR2 is SMNVEV (reference sequence). The CDR3 runs 15 residues. J was trimmed by 7 bases and V by 0 bases; bases with no gene match: 4.

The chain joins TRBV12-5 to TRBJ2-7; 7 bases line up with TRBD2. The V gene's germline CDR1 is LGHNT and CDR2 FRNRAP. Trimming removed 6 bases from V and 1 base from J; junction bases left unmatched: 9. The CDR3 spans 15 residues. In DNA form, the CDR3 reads TGTGCTAGTGGCCCACGGGCTAGCGGTTCCTACGAGCAGTACTTC. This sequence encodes CASGPRASGSYEQYF.

CDR3 nucleotide sequence: TGTGCCACCAGCAGAGATACGGGCGGGGACTCCTACGAGCAGTACTTC. Amino acid sequence: CATSRDTGGDSYEQYF. The gene calls are TRBV15 and TRBJ2-7, with D possibly being TRBD2 (6 bases). Germline values: CDR1 LNHNV, CDR2 YYDKDF (reference sequence). V gave up 0 bases and J gave up 0 bases, with 12 bases separating them. The CDR3 covers 16 residues.

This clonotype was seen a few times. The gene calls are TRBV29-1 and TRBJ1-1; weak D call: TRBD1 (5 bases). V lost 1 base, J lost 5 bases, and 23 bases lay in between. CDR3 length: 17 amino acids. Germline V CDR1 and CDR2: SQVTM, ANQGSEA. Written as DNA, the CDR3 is TGCAGCGTTGAAGTGGGGGGGTTGGTTACCCCGGGGACTGAAGCTTTCTTT. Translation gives CSVEVGGLVTPGTEAFF.

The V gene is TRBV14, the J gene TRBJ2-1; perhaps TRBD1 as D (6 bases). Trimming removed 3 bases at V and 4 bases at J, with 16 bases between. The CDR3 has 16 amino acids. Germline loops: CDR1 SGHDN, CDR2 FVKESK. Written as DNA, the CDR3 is TGTGCCAGCAGCCACACCGGGACACGAATATACAATGAGCAGTTCTTC. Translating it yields CASSHTGTRIYNEQFF.

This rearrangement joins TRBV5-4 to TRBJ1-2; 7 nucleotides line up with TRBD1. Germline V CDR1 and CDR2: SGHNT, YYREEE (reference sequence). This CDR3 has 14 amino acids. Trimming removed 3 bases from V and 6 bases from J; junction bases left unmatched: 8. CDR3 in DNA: TGTGCCAGCAGCTCGCGGACAGGCCAGGATGGCTACACCTTC. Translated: CASSSRTGQDGYTF.

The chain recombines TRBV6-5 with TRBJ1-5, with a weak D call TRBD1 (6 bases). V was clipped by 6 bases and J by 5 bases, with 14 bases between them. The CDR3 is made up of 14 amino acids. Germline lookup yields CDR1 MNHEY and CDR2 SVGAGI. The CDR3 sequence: CASSLRRQDQPQHF. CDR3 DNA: TGTGCCAGCAGCCTTCGTCGACAGGATCAGCCCCAGCATTTT.

The CDR3 nucleotides read TGCGCCAGCAGCTCCGCCCAAAGCGACAGGGGGTGGGAGACCCAGTACTTC. Protein: CASSSAQSDRGWETQYF. The chain is built from TRBV4-1 and TRBJ2-5; TRBD1 agrees at 9 bases. Germline lookup yields CDR1 MGHRA and CDR2 YSYEKL. There are 17 residues in the CDR3. Losses at the gene ends were 5 bases for V and 5 bases for J; bases not matched to a gene: 15.

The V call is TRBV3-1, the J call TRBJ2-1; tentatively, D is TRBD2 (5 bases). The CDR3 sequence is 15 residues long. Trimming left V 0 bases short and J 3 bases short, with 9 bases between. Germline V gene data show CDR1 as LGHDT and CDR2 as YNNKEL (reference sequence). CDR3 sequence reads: CASSQDFGVYNEQFF. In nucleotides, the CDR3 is TGTGCCAGCAGCCAAGATTTCGGGGTCTACAATGAGCAGTTCTTC.